This T cell receptor (beta chain) was observed in a study of long-term antiretroviral therapy in people with HIV. Overall study findings and caveats: An increase in diversity followed ART, yet levels stayed below transplant donor controls.

Trimming took off 1 base at V and 0 bases at J, with 15 bases between the two ends. The CDR3 is 16 residues long. Germline V gene lookup returns CDR1 GTSNPN and CDR2 SVGIG (reference sequence). As regards this clone: Antigen: not known.

The immunoSEQ assay was v3.0, run at survey level. Assay used: immunoSEQ multiplex PCR; TCRdb lists only in-frame clones, some missing. The data hold around 20,000 clones, with just over 75% observed a single time. Sequencing used unsorted PBMCs, obtained 0.5 years before starting antiretroviral therapy. The TCR was taken from a woman aged 50 to 60 with HIV. The chain is built from TRBV30 and TRBJ1-2; TRBD1 is a possible D gene (5 bases). CDR3 residues: CAWSAAGRVSNYGYTF. The CDR3 DNA is TGTGCCTGGAGTGCGGCGGGGCGCGTATCTAACTATGGCTACACCTTC.